This TCR beta chain appears in the sequencing data of a study of spatial heterogeneity in lung cancer. The V gene's germline CDR1 is SGHTA and CDR2 FQGNSA. The ends were cut back, 6 bases at V and 0 bases at J, with 11 bases in the middle. The CDR3 has 14 amino acids. TCRdb re-called the 5' RACE reads through MiXCR, storing one row per CDR3 protein. Seen here are approximately 92,000 distinct CDR3 sequences, more than 10% observed once, and the top ten hold under 50%. Time point reported: sample taken at primary tumor resection. The TCR originated in a male donor with early-stage non-small cell lung cancer. The sequencing used PBMCs, collected at surgery. V is TRBV7-2 and J is TRBJ1-1; D uncertain. In nucleotides, the CDR3 is TGTGCCAGCAGAAGAGATGTTCTGAACACTGAAGCTTTCTTT. As protein: CASRRDVLNTEAFF.